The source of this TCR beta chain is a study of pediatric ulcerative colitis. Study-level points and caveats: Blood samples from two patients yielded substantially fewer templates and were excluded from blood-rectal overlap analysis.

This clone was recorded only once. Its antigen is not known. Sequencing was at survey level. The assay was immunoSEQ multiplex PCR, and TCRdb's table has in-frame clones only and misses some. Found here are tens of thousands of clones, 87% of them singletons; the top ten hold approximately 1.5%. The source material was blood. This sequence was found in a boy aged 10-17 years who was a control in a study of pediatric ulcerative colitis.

CDR3 residues: CASSLMGDTQYF. The CDR3 DNA is TGCGCCAGCAGCTTGATGGGAGATACGCAGTATTTT. This chain links TRBV5-1 with TRBJ2-3; D uncertain. The CDR3 runs to 12 residues. CDR1 is SGHRS, CDR2 YFSETQ, per germline. Trimming stripped 1 base from V and 5 bases from J, with 5 bases between.